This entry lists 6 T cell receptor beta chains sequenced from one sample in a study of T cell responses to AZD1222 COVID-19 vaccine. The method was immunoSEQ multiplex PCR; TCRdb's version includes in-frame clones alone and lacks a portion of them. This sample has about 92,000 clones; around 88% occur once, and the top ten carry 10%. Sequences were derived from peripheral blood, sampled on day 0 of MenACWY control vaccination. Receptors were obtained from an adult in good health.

The CDR3 spells CASSLRLAGGSGELFF. The CDR3 DNA reads TGTGCCAGCAGCCTCCGACTAGCGGGGGGCTCCGGGGAGCTGTTTTTT. The V gene is TRBV3-1 (or the pseudogene TRBV3-2), the J gene TRBJ2-2; 13 positions match TRBD2. The CDR3 runs to 16 residues. CDR1 is LGHDT and CDR2 is YNNKEL in the germline V gene (reference sequence). Germline trimming cut 4 bases from V and 6 bases from J; bases unmatched to any gene: 5.

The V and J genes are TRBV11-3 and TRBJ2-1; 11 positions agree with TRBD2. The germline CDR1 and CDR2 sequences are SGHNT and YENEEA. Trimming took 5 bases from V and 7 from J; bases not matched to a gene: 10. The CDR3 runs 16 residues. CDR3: CASSTTPSGGINEQFF. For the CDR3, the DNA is TGTGCCAGCAGCACAACTCCTAGCGGGGGGATAAATGAGCAGTTCTTC.

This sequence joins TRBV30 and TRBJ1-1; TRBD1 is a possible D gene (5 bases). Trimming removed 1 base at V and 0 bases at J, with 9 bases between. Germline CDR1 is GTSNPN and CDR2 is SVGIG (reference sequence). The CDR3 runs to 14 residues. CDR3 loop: CAWSGGTLNTEAFF. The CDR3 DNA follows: TGTGCCTGGAGTGGCGGGACTTTGAACACTGAAGCTTTCTTT.

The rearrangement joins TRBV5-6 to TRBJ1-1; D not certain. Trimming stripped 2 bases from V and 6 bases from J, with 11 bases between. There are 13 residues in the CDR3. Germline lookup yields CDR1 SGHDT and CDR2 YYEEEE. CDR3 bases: TGTGCCAGCAGCTTTGAGGTTTTCGCTGAAGCTTTCTTT. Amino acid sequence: CASSFEVFAEAFF.

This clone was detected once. In DNA, the CDR3 is TGTGCCAGCAGCTTAGAGGCGGGGTACTACGAGCAGTACTTC. Amino acids: CASSLEAGYYEQYF. The chain uses TRBV11-2 and TRBJ2-7, with D perhaps TRBD2 (6 bases). The germline V gene has CDR1 SGHAT and CDR2 FQNNGV. This CDR3 region has 14 residues. V gave up 0 bases and J gave up 3 bases, with 9 bases separating them.

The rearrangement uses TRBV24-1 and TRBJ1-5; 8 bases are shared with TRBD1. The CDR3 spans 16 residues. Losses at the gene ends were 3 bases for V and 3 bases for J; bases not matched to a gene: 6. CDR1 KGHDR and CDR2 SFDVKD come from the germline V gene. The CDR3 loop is CATSDRQGNFNQPQHF. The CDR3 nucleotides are TGTGCCACCAGTGATCGACAGGGGAACTTCAATCAGCCCCAGCATTTT.